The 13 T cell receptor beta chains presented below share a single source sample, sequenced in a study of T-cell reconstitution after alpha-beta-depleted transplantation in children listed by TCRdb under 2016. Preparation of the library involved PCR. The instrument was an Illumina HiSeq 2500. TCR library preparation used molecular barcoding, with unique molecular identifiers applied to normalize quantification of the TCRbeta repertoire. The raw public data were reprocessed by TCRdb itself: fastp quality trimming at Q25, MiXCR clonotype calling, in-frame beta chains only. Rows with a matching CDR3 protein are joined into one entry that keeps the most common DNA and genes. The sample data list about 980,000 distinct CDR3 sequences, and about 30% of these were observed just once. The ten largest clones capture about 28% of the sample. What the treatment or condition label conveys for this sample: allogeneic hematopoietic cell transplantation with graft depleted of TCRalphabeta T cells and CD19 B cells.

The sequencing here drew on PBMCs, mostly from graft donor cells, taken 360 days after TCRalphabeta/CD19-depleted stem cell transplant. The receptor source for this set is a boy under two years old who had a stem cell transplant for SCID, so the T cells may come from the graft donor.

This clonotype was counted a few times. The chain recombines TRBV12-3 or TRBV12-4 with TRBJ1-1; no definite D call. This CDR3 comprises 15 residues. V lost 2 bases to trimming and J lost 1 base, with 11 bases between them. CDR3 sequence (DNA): TGTGCCAGCAGTTTATGGCTGGGCGAGAACACTGAAGCTTTCTTT. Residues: CASSLWLGENTEAFF.

CDR3 nucleotides: TGCGCCAGCAGCTTGACAGGGGTTGAGGGAGAGACCCAGTACTTC. This gives the protein CASSLTGVEGETQYF. The chain carries TRBV5-1 and TRBJ2-5; 7 bases map to TRBD1. Germline values: CDR1 SGHRS, CDR2 YFSETQ. This CDR3 has 15 amino acids. V was pared by 1 base and J by 4 bases, with 7 bases of the junction left unmatched.

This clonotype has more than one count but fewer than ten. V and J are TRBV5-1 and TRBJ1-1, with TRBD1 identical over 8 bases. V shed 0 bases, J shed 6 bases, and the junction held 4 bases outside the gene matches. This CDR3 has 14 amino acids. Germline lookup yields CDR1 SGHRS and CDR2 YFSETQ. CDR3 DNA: TGCGCCAGCAGCTTGGCCCTACAGGGGGCTGAAGCTTTCTTT. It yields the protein CASSLALQGAEAFF.

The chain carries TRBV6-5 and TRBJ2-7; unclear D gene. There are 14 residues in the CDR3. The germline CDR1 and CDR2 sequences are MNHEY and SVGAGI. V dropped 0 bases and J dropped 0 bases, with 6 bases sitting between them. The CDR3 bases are TGTGCCAGCAGTTACTCGATCCGCTCCTACGAGCAGTACTTC. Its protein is CASSYSIRSYEQYF.

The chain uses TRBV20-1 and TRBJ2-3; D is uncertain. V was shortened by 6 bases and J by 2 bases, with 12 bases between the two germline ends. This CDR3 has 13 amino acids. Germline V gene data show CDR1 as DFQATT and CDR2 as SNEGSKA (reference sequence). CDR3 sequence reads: CSANLDDTDTQYF. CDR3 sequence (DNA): TGCAGTGCCAACCTTGACGACACAGATACGCAGTATTTT.

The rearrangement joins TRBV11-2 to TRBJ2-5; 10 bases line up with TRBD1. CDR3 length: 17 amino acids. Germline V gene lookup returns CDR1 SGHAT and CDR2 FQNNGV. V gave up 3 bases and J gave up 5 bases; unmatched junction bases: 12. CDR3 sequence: CASSFPPDRGLDETQYF. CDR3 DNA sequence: TGTGCCAGCAGCTTCCCCCCTGACAGGGGGCTGGATGAGACCCAGTACTTC.

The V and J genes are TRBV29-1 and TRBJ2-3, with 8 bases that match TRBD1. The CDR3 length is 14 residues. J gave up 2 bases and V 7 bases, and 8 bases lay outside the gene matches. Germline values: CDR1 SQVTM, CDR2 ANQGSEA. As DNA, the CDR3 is TGCAGCGCCTGCTCGGACAGGGACACAGATACGCAGTATTTT. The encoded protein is CSACSDRDTDTQYF.

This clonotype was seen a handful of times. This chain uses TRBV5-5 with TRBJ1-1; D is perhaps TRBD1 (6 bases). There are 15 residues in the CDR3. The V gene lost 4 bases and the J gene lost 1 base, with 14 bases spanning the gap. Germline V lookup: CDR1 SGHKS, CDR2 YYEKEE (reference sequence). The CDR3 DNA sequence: TGTGCCAGCAGCGCAACCGGGACACCGAACACTGAAGCTTTCTTT. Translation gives CASSATGTPNTEAFF.

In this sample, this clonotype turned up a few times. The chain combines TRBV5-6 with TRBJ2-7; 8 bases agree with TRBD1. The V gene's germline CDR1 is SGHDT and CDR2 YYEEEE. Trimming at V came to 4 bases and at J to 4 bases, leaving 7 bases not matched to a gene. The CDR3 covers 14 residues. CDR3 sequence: CASSPMTGVYEQYF. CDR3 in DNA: TGTGCCAGCAGCCCAATGACAGGGGTATACGAGCAGTACTTC.

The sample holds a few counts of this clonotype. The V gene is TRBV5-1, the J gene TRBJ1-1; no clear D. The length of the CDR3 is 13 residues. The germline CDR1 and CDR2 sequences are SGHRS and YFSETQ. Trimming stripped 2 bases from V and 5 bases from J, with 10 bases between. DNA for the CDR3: TGCGCCAGCAGCTTTGTGGTGGGTACTGAAGCTTTCTTT. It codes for CASSFVVGTEAFF.

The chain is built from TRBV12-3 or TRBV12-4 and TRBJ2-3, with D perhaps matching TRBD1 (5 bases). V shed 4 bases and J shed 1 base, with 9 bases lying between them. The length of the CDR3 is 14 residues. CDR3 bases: TGTGCCAGCAGTTCGCGGACACGCACAGATACGCAGTATTTT. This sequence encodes CASSSRTRTDTQYF.

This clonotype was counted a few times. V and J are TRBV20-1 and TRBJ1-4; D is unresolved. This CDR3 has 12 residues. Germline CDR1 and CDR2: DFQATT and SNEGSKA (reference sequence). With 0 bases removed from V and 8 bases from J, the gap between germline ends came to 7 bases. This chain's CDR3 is CSARDPGEKLFF. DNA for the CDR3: TGCAGTGCTAGAGATCCGGGGGAAAAACTGTTTTTT.

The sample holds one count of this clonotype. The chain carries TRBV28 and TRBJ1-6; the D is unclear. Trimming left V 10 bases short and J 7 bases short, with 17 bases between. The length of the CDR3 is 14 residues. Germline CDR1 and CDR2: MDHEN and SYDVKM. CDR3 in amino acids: CATHQATPNSPLHF. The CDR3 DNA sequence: TGTGCCACGCACCAGGCCACACCAAATTCACCCCTCCACTTT.